The present T cell receptor (beta chain) was sequenced within a study of cytotoxic CD8 clonotypes in ibrutinib-treated CLL. Study findings and constraints: Collection times varied between progressing and sustained-remission patients. Contraction or stability on treatment was seen for public clonotypes, which were uncommon. Starting clonality was above that of age-matched healthy donors and tracked circulating CD8+ T-cell counts.

Note on this clone: Its antigen is unknown.

Sequencing used immunoSEQ multiplex PCR; TCRdb keeps in-frame clones, though not all of them. The sample has about 85,000 clones, roughly 83% seen once; the top ten hold roughly 5%. The CDR3 extends over 18 amino acids. J gave up 3 bases and V 3 bases, and 12 bases lay outside the gene matches. CDR1 is SGDLS and CDR2 is YYNGEE in the germline V gene. As input for TCR beta libraries, about 1.8 micrograms of genomic DNA came from cryopreserved PBMCs. This receptor was taken from a human donor with chronic lymphocytic leukemia. This sample comprised PBMCs, obtained after 12 months of ibrutinib treatment. The chain employs TRBV9 and TRBJ1-2; TRBD1 agrees at 12 bases. CDR3 in amino acids: CASSGGFSGQGAYYGYTF. The CDR3, as DNA: TGTGCCAGCAGCGGAGGGTTTTCGGGACAGGGGGCTTACTATGGCTACACCTTC.